Shown below are 9 T cell receptor beta chains from a single sample sequenced in a study of prognosis after radiotherapy for stage I lung cancer (TCRdb year 2021). TCRdb records Illumina HiSeq 3000 as the sequencer. Two rounds of multiplex PCR were used to amplify the TCR beta CDR3 region from genomic DNA. The first PCR round used primers specific to each TRBV and TRBJ gene, with sequences filed in Chinese patent CN105087789A. The public reads were reanalyzed by TCRdb: fastp trimming at Q25, MiXCR alignment, in-frame beta chains only. Rows with a matching CDR3 protein are joined into one entry that keeps the most common DNA and genes. The sample yields more than 25,000 distinct CDR3 sequences; less than 35% were counted once. The biggest ten clones account for more than 30% of the sample. Sequenced material: PBMCs, taken before or after stereotactic body radiation therapy (not recorded which). The receptors here all came from a donor older than 45 with non-small cell lung cancer.

This clonotype occurred many times. The chain recombines TRBV6-5 with TRBJ2-7; 13 bases agree with TRBD2. CDR1 and CDR2 (germline): MNHEY, SVGAGI. V gave up 0 bases and J gave up 12 bases; unmatched junction bases: 11. This CDR3 has 16 amino acids. The CDR3 spells CASSYSGTSGTRRRYF. CDR3 bases: TGTGCCAGCAGTTACTCCGGGACTAGCGGGACCCGGAGGCGGTACTTC.

In its sample, this clonotype was seen many times. The V and J genes are TRBV11-2 and TRBJ2-1; 11 bases align to TRBD2. With 4 bases clipped from V and 0 bases from J, the junction kept 8 bases outside the gene matches. The length of the CDR3 is 18 residues. Germline CDR1 and CDR2: SGHAT and FQNNGV. The CDR3 loop reads CASSSYSGRVRSYNEQFF. CDR3 sequence (DNA): TGTGCCAGCAGCTCCTATAGCGGGAGGGTACGCTCCTACAATGAGCAGTTCTTC. The full variable domain, in which reference TRBV11-2 and TRBJ2-1 provide the parts outside the CDR3, is EAGVAQSPRYKIIEKRQSVAFWCNPISGHATLYWYQQILGQGPKLLIQFQNNGVVDDSQLPKDRFSAERLKGVDSTLKIQPAKLEDSAVYLCASSSYSGRVRSYNEQFFGPGTRLTVL.

In this sample, this clonotype turned up a few times. This sequence may be a read error, since a much larger clone differs from it by one base. The DNA of the CDR3 is TGTGCCAGCAGTTACCCCCGACTAGCGGGGGCCCCTCGGTATACGCAGTATTTT. The encoded protein is CASSYPRLAGAPRYTQYF. The rearrangement joins TRBV6-2 or TRBV6-3 to TRBJ2-3, with TRBD2 matching over 12 bases. The CDR3 sequence is 18 residues long. In germline, CDR1 is MNHEY, CDR2 SVGEGT. V dropped 2 bases and J dropped 7; count of bases not matched to a gene: 13.

This clonotype was seen many times. The V and J genes are TRBV12-5 and TRBJ2-1; D gene uncertain. Germline CDR1 and CDR2: LGHNT and FRNRAP. V lost 2 bases, J lost 9 bases, and 17 bases lay in between. This CDR3 has 15 amino acids. CDR3: CASGLRGSGWGEQFF. CDR3 sequence (DNA): TGTGCTAGTGGTTTGCGCGGTTCCGGGTGGGGTGAGCAGTTCTTC.

J is TRBJ2-7 and V is TRBV19; D remains unclear. Germline-derived CDR1 and CDR2 are LNHDA and SQIVND (reference sequence). Trimming left V 5 bases short and J 3 bases short, with 11 bases between. The CDR3 contains 13 residues. DNA of the CDR3: TGTGCCAGTAGTGAATCCCCGGGCTACGAGCAGTACTTC. Amino acids: CASSESPGYEQYF. Looking up the rest from reference TRBV19 and TRBJ2-7 gives the full variable domain: DGGITQSPKYLFRKEGQNVTLSCEQNLNHDAMYWYRQDPGQGLRLIYYSQIVNDFQKGDIAEGYSVSREKKESFPLTVTSAQKNPTAFYLCASSESPGYEQYFGPGTRLTVT.

This clonotype has a count of ten or more. The chain has TRBV30 and TRBJ1-1; D unresolved. The CDR3 runs to 11 residues. In germline, CDR1 is GTSNPN, CDR2 SVGIG (reference sequence). The germline V and J ends were trimmed by 7 bases and 0 bases, with 6 bases remaining between them. In DNA form, the CDR3 reads TGTGCCTCGAACATGAACACTGAAGCTTTCTTT. Amino acids: CASNMNTEAFF. Complete variable domain (other parts from reference TRBV30 and TRBJ1-1): SQTIHQWPATLVQPVGSPLSLECTVEGTSNPNLYWYRQAAGRGLQLLFYSVGIGQISSEVPQNLSASRPQDRQFILSSKKLLLSDSGFYLCASNMNTEAFFGQGTRLTVV.

This clonotype has only one observation. The rearrangement joins TRBV20-1 to TRBJ2-7, with D uncertain. The CDR3 length is 12 residues. Germline assignment: CDR1 DFQATT and CDR2 SNEGSKA (reference sequence). V was cut by 1 base and J by 2 bases, with 6 bases left in between. The CDR3 here is CSARGLTYEQYF. CDR3 sequence (DNA): TGCAGTGCTAGAGGGCTTACCTACGAGCAGTACTTC.

There are a few counts of this clonotype. This chain connects TRBV20-1 to TRBJ1-1, with a tentative D call TRBD1 (5 bases). The V gene's germline CDR1 is DFQATT and CDR2 SNEGSKA (reference sequence). The CDR3 consists of 13 residues. The CDR3 nucleotides read TGCAGAGCCCACGACAGCGGGGGTACTGAAGCTTTCTTT. Translation: CRAHDSGGTEAFF.

There are many counts of this clonotype. CDR3 coding DNA: TGTGCCAGCAGGGACGGGGTCGGCTTAGGGAATGAGCAGTTCTTC. Translated: CASRDGVGLGNEQFF. This sequence joins TRBV9 and TRBJ2-1; the D gene is possibly TRBD2 (5 bases). The CDR3 spans 15 residues. V lost 5 bases, J lost 7 bases, and 19 bases lay in between. Germline assignment: CDR1 SGDLS and CDR2 YYNGEE. The full variable domain, rest sourced from reference TRBV9 and TRBJ2-1, is DSGVTQTPKHLITATGQRVTLRCSPRSGDLSVYWYQQSLDQGLQFLIQYYNGEERAKGNILERFSAQQFPDLHSELNLSSLELGDSALYFCASRDGVGLGNEQFFGPGTRLTVL.